The clone carrying this TCR beta chain was picked up one time. This PCR relied on a set of 60 Vbeta primers and 13 Jbeta primers. The data were produced by immunoSEQ multiplex PCR, yet TCRdb's version contains in-frame clones alone and is incomplete. The sample has around 140,000 clones; about 75% are singletons. This CDR3 is 13 amino acids long. Per germline, CDR1 SQVTM and CDR2 ANQGSEA. V was clipped by 6 bases and J by 3 bases; unmatched bases: 5. The record originates from a study of cytomegalovirus exposure and HLA in healthy donors. The J gene is TRBJ2-1, the V gene TRBV29-1; TRBD2 agrees at 7 bases. The receptor comes from a man between 25 and 39 years old in good health and CMV-seronegative. Sequencing used PBMCs. CDR3: CSVGGGNYNEQFF. The CDR3 DNA is TGCAGCGTGGGCGGGGGTAACTACAATGAGCAGTTCTTC.